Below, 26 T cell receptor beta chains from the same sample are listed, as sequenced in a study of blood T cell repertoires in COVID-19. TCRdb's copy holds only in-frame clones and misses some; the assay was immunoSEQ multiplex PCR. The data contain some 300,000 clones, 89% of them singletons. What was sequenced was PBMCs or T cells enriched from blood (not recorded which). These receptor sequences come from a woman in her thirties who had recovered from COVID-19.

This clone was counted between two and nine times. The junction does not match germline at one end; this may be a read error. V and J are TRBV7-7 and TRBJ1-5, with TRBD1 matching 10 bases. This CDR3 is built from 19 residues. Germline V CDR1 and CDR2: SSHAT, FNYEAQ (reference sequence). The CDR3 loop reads CASSSSPGQGRVIVSPQHF. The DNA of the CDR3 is TGTGCTAGCAGCTCGTCCCCGGGACAGGGGAGGGTTATAGTCTCGCCCCAGCATTTT.

In DNA form, the CDR3 reads TGCAGCGCCCTGGGGCTCAACACAGATACGCAGTATTTT. It is translated as CSALGLNTDTQYF. This chain uses TRBV29-1 with TRBJ2-3; possibly TRBD1 for D (5 bases). Germline V gives CDR1 SQVTM, CDR2 ANQGSEA. The germline V and J ends were trimmed by 7 bases and 2 bases, with 13 bases remaining between them. The CDR3 has 13 amino acids.

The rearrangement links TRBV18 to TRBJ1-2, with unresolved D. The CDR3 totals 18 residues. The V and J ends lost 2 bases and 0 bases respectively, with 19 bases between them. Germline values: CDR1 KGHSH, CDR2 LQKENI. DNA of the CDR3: TGTGCCAGCTCACCAGAAGCGTACGGTCCACGGGCTAACTATGGCTACACCTTC. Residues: CASSPEAYGPRANYGYTF.

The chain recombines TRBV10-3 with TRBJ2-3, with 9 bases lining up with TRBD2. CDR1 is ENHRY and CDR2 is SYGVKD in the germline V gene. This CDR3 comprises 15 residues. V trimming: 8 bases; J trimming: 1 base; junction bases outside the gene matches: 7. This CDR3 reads CAISLGGGGTDTQYF. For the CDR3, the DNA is TGTGCCATCTCTTTAGGCGGGGGGGGCACAGATACGCAGTATTTT.

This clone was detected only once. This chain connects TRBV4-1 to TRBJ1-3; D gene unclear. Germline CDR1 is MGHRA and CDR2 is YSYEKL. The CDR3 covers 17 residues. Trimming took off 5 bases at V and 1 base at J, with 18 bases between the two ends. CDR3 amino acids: CASSSQGRVQSGNTIYF. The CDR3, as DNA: TGCGCCAGCAGCTCCCAAGGGAGGGTCCAATCTGGAAACACCATATATTTT.

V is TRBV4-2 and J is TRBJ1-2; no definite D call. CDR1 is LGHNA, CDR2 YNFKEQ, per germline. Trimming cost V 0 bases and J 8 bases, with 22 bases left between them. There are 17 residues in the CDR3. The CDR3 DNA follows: TGTGCCAGCAGCCAAGACGGGTTGCGGGTCGCCATCACAGGCTACACCTTC. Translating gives CASSQDGLRVAITGYTF.

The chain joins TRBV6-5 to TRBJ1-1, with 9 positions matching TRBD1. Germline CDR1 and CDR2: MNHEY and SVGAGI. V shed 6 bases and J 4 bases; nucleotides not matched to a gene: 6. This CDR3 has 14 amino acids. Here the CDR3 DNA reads TGTGCCAGCAGGCCAGGGACAGGGAGCACTGAAGCTTTCTTT. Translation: CASRPGTGSTEAFF.

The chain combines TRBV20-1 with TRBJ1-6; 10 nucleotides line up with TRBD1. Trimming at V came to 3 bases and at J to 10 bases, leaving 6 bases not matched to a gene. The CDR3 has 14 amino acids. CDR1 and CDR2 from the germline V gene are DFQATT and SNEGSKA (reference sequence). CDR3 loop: CSASNGQGGSPLHF. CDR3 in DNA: TGCAGTGCTAGTAACGGACAGGGGGGATCACCCCTCCACTTT.

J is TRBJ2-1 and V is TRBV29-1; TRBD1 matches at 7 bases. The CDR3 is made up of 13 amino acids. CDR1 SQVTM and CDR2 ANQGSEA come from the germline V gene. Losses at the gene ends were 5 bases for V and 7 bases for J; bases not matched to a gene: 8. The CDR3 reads CSVMTGTRNEQFF. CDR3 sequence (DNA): TGCAGCGTTATGACAGGGACCAGGAATGAGCAGTTCTTC.

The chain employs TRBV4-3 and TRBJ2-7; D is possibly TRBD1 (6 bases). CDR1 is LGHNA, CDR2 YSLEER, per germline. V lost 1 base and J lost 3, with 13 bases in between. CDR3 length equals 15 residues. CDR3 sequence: CASSQGTGKNYEQYF. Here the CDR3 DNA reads TGCGCCAGCAGCCAAGGTACAGGGAAAAACTACGAGCAGTACTTC.

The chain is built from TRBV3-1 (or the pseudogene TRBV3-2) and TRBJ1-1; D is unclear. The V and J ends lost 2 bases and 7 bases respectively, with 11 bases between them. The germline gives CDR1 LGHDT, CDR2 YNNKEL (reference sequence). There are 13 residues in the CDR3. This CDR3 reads CASSQLPTDEAFF. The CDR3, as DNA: TGTGCCAGCAGCCAACTACCCACCGATGAAGCTTTCTTT.

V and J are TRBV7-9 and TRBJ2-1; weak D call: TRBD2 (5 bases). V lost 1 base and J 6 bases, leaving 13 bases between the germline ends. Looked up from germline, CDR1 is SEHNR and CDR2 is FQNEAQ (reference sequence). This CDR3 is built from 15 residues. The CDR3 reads CASSLEAESGNEQFF. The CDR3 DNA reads TGTGCCAGCAGCTTAGAAGCGGAGTCAGGCAATGAGCAGTTCTTC.

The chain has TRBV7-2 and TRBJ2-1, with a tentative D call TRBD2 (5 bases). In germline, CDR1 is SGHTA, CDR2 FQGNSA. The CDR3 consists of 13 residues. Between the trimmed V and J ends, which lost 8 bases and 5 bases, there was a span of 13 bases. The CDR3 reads CASRIIGDNEQFF. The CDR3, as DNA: TGTGCCAGCCGCATCATCGGGGACAATGAGCAGTTCTTC.

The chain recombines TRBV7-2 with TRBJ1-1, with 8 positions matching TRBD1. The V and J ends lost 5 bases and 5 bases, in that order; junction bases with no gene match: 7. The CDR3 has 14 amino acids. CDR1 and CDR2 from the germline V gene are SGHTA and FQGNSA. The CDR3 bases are TGTGCCAGCAGCCCACAAACAGGGGGGACTGAAGCTTTCTTT. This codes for CASSPQTGGTEAFF. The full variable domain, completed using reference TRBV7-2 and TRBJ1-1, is GAGVSQSPSNKVTEKGKDVELRCDPISGHTALYWYRQSLGQGLEFLIYFQGNSAPDKSGLPSDRFSAERTGGSVSTLTIQRTQQEDSAVYLCASSPQTGGTEAFFGQGTRLTVV.

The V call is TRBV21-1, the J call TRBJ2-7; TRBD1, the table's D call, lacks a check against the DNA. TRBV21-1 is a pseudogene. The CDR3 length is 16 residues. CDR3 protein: CASSRNSGTGAYEQYF. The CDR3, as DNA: TGTGCCAGCAGCAGAAACTCCGGGACAGGGGCCTACGAGCAGTACTTC.

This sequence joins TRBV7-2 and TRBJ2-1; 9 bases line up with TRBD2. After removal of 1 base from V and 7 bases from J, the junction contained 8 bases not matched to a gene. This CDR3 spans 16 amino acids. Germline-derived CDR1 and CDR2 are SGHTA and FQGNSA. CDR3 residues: CASSLVMGLAVNEQFF. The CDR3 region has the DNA TGTGCCAGCAGCTTAGTTATGGGACTAGCTGTAAATGAGCAGTTCTTC.

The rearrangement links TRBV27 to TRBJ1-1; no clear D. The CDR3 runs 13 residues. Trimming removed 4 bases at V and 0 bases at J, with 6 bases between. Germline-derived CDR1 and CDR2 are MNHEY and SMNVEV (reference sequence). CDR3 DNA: TGTGCCAGCAGTTCTCCCCTGAACACTGAAGCTTTCTTT. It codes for CASSSPLNTEAFF.

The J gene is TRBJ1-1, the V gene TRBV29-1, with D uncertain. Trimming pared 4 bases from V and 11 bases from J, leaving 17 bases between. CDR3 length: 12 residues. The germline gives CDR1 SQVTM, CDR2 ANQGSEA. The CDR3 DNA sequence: TGCAGCGTTGGGGGAGATCGTCTTGGGGCTTTCTTT. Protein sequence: CSVGGDRLGAFF.

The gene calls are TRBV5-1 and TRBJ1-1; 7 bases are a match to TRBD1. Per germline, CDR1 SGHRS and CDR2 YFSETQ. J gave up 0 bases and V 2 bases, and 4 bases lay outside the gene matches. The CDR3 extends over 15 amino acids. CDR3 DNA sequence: TGCGCCAGCAGCTTTACAGGGGACATGAACACTGAAGCTTTCTTT. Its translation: CASSFTGDMNTEAFF.

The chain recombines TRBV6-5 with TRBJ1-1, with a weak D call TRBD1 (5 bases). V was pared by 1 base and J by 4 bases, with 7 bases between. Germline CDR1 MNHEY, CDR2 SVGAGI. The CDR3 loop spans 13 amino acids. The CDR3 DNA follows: TGTGCCAGCAGTTACTGGGGCGTCACTGAAGCTTTCTTT. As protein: CASSYWGVTEAFF.

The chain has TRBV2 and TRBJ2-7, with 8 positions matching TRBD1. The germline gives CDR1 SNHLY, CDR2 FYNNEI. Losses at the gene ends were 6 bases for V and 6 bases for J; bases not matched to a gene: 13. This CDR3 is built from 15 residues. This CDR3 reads CASSGWTGFNGEQYF. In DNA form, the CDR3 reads TGTGCCAGCAGCGGTTGGACAGGGTTTAATGGCGAGCAGTACTTC.

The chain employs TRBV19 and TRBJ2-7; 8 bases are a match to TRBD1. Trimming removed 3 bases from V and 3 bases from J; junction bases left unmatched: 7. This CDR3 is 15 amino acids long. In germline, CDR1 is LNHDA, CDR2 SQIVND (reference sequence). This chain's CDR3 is CASSILGTGNYEQYF. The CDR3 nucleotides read TGTGCCAGTAGTATCCTCGGGACAGGTAACTACGAGCAGTACTTC.

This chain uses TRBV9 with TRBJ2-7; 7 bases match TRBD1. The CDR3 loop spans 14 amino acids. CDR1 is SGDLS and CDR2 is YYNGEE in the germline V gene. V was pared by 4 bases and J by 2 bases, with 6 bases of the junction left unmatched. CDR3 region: CASSKSTGTYEQYF. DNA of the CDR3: TGTGCCAGCAGCAAGTCGACAGGGACCTACGAGCAGTACTTC. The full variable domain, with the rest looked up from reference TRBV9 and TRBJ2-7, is DSGVTQTPKHLITATGQRVTLRCSPRSGDLSVYWYQQSLDQGLQFLIQYYNGEERAKGNILERFSAQQFPDLHSELNLSSLELGDSALYFCASSKSTGTYEQYFGPGTRLTVT.

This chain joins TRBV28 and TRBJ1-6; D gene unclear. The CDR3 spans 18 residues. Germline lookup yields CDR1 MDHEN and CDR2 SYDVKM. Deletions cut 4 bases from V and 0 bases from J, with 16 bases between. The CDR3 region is CASSSISEESSYNSPLHF. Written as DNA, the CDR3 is TGTGCCAGCAGTTCGATTTCAGAGGAAAGCTCCTATAATTCACCCCTCCACTTT. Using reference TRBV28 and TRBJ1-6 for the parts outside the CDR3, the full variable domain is DVKVTQSSRYLVKRTGEKVFLECVQDMDHENMFWYRQDPGLGLRLIYFSYDVKMKEKGDIPEGYSVSREKKERFSLILESASTNQTSMYLCASSSISEESSYNSPLHFGNGTRLTVT.

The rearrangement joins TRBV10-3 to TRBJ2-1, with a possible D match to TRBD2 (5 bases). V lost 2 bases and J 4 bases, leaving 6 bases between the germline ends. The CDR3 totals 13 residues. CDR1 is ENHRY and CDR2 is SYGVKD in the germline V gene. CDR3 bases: TGTGCCATCAGTGAGCTAGCTTACAATGAGCAGTTCTTC. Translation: CAISELAYNEQFF.

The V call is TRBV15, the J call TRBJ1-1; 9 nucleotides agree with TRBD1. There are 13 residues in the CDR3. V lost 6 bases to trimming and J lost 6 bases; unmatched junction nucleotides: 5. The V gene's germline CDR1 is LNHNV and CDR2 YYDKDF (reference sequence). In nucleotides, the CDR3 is TGTGCCACCAGAGGACAGGGGAAATCTGAAGCTTTCTTT. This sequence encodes CATRGQGKSEAFF.